This record covers a single TCR beta chain. The data were obtained in a study of cytomegalovirus exposure and HLA in healthy donors. Sequencing was performed with immunoSEQ multiplex PCR; in TCRdb, only in-frame clones are kept and a portion is missing. This sample has about 310,000 clones, with approximately 86% found just once. CDR3 length: 17 amino acids. Germline assignment: CDR1 MGHRA and CDR2 YSYEKL. The ends lost 3 bases at V and 7 bases at J; junction bases unmatched: 11. The chain combines TRBV4-1 with TRBJ2-2; TRBD1 agrees at 10 bases. This clonotype originated in a man aged 25 to 40 in good health and CMV-seronegative. Sequences were obtained from PBMCs. CDR3 DNA: TGCGCCAGCAGCCATATTTTGGGACAGGGGAGGAGCGGGGAGCTGTTTTTT. Protein product: CASSHILGQGRSGELFF.